What follows describes a single T cell receptor (beta chain). Its antigen is unknown. This sample is part of a study of post-analysis software for immune sequencing data. Findings of the study overall: F-measure co-clustering was strong for batch-matched samples. There were a handful of TRBV segments more frequent in patients than controls, and TRBV5-6, TRBV5-1 and TRBV20-1 were among them.

Prepared TCR beta cDNA libraries contained unique molecular identifiers. MiXCR, applied by TCRdb to the PCR reads, yields one record per CDR3 protein. The data hold roughly 600,000 distinct CDR3 sequences, with roughly 40% observed a single time. This CDR3 is built from 11 residues. Germline CDR1 ENHRY, CDR2 SYGVKD. J gave up 10 bases and V 9 bases, and 6 bases lay outside the gene matches. The rearrangement joins TRBV10-3 to TRBJ2-1; TRBD2 matches at 7 bases. The clonotype comes from a girl under 18 with multiple sclerosis. Sample: blood. CDR3 coding DNA: TGTGCCATTACGAGCGGGAAAGAGCAGTTCTTC. Protein: CAITSGKEQFF.